This T cell receptor beta chain was found in a study of response to subunit inactivated influenza vaccine. Study outcomes and limitations: Authors proposed each seasonal influenza vaccination draws in few new T cells.

Comments on this clonotype: Its target is not known. Germline is not matched at one junction end, which may reflect a read error.

This CDR3 comprises 17 residues. The V gene's germline CDR1 is SEHNR and CDR2 FQNEAQ (reference sequence). TCRdb re-analysed the RT-PCR reads in MiXCR, keeping a single row per CDR3 protein. In the table there are hundreds of thousands of distinct CDR3 sequences, just over 20% of which are singletons. The source of this sequence is a man aged 50 to 75 who received an inactivated influenza vaccine. The chain couples TRBV7-9 to TRBJ1-6, with 8 bases fitting TRBD1. The sample consisted of PBMCs from blood, taken less than 22 months after vaccination. The CDR3 DNA reads TGTGCCAGCAGCTTAGCAAAGGGGACAGGCCCTACTTCAGCCCTCCACTTT. Protein product: CASSLAKGTGPTSALHF.